Each of the 31 T cell receptor beta chains below was sequenced from the same sample in a study of blood T cell repertoires in COVID-19. Measured with immunoSEQ multiplex PCR; TCRdb has only the in-frame clones, and not every one. The sample yields around 220,000 clones, approximately 90% seen once. The sample taken for sequencing was peripheral blood. The receptors were gathered from a man between 45 and 60 years old with acute or convalescent COVID-19.

The rearrangement uses TRBV19 and TRBJ1-5, with 7 positions matching TRBD1. The germline V gene has CDR1 LNHDA and CDR2 SQIVND (reference sequence). The CDR3 runs to 19 residues. V trimming: 0 bases; J trimming: 6 bases; junction bases outside the gene matches: 17. This chain's CDR3 is CASSIDLSSFRGTGQPQHF. The DNA of the CDR3 is TGTGCCAGTAGTATAGATCTCTCATCGTTCAGGGGGACGGGTCAGCCCCAGCATTTT. The full variable domain, its missing parts supplied by reference TRBV19 and TRBJ1-5, is DGGITQSPKYLFRKEGQNVTLSCEQNLNHDAMYWYRQDPGQGLRLIYYSQIVNDFQKGDIAEGYSVSREKKESFPLTVTSAQKNPTAFYLCASSIDLSSFRGTGQPQHFGDGTRLSIL.

CDR3 region: CASSNRQGAINGANVLTF. CDR3 coding DNA: TGTGCCAGCAGCAACAGACAGGGGGCGATAAATGGGGCCAACGTCCTGACTTTC. This chain connects TRBV7-9 to TRBJ2-6; 10 bases are shared with TRBD1. V was pared by 5 bases and J by 3 bases, with 10 bases of the junction left unmatched. CDR3 length: 18 residues. Germline-derived CDR1 and CDR2 are SEHNR and FQNEAQ (reference sequence).

The chain carries TRBV7-8 and TRBJ2-7; 7 positions match TRBD2. CDR3 length equals 13 residues. Trimming at V came to 6 bases and at J to 5 bases, leaving 7 bases not matched to a gene. Per the germline V gene, CDR1 is SGHVS and CDR2 is FQNEAQ. The CDR3 spells CASRLGRANEQYF. The CDR3 DNA reads as TGTGCCAGCAGGCTAGGGAGGGCCAACGAGCAGTACTTC.

The chain is built from TRBV19 and TRBJ1-4; a weak D match, TRBD1 (6 bases). Trimming took 7 bases from V and 3 from J, leaving 12 bases between them. CDR3 length equals 14 residues. Germline CDR1 is LNHDA and CDR2 is SQIVND (reference sequence). The CDR3 here is CASTDRLANEKLFF. As DNA, the CDR3 is TGTGCCAGTACTGACAGGTTGGCTAATGAAAAACTGTTTTTT.

This clone was observed a single time. This chain joins TRBV19 and TRBJ1-6; D call uncertain. The CDR3 covers 14 residues. Germline lookup yields CDR1 LNHDA and CDR2 SQIVND (reference sequence). Trimming removed 1 base from V and 6 bases from J, with 7 bases in between. The CDR3 coding sequence is TGTGCCAGTAGTATAGTTTCCGGTAATTCACCCCTCCACTTT. Translating it yields CASSIVSGNSPLHF.

The rearrangement uses TRBV3-1 (or the pseudogene TRBV3-2) and TRBJ1-3; D gene uncertain. CDR3 size: 13 residues. Trimming shortened V by 5 bases and J by 4 bases, and 9 bases separated the two germline ends. Germline V gene lookup returns CDR1 LGHDT and CDR2 YNNKEL (reference sequence). DNA for the CDR3: TGTGCCAGCAGCGCCTCGGTCGGAAACACCATATATTTT. It specifies CASSASVGNTIYF.

The V call is TRBV15, the J call TRBJ1-4; TRBD1 is a possible D gene (5 bases). Germline assignment: CDR1 LNHNV and CDR2 YYDKDF (reference sequence). The germline V and J ends were trimmed by 5 bases and 7 bases, with 14 bases remaining between them. The CDR3 extends over 14 amino acids. The CDR3 sequence is CATSYQQGGEKLFF. The CDR3 nucleotides are TGTGCCACCAGCTATCAGCAGGGAGGTGAAAAACTGTTTTTT.

This chain connects TRBV7-9 to TRBJ2-5; no clear D. Germline V lookup: CDR1 SEHNR, CDR2 FQNEAQ (reference sequence). The CDR3 contains 16 residues. With 1 base removed from V and 1 base from J, the gap between germline ends came to 13 bases. The CDR3: CASSLGSQPFQETQYF. For the CDR3, the DNA is TGTGCCAGCAGCTTAGGCAGTCAACCGTTCCAAGAGACCCAGTACTTC.

The rearrangement links TRBV19 to TRBJ2-7, with TRBD1 matching over 7 bases. Trimming removed 6 bases from V and 2 bases from J; junction bases left unmatched: 10. There are 15 residues in the CDR3. Per the germline V gene, CDR1 is LNHDA and CDR2 is SQIVND (reference sequence). The CDR3, as DNA: TGTGCCAGTAGAGCCGGGACAGAGATTACCTACGAGCAGTACTTC. Residues: CASRAGTEITYEQYF.

The genes are TRBV29-1 and TRBJ2-3, with D unresolved. Germline-derived CDR1 and CDR2 are SQVTM and ANQGSEA. Trimming removed 4 bases at V and 3 bases at J, with 14 bases between. The CDR3 length is 14 residues. CDR3 nucleotide sequence: TGCAGCGTTGTCGTGGGCTCCTGGACAGATACGCAGTATTTT. Protein product: CSVVVGSWTDTQYF.

This sequence joins TRBV2 and TRBJ1-2, with D perhaps TRBD1 (6 bases). In germline, CDR1 is SNHLY, CDR2 FYNNEI. The CDR3 is 14 amino acids. V was cut by 6 bases and J by 6 bases, with 17 bases left in between. The CDR3 bases are TGTGCCAGCAGCAGTTTAGGGGGGGTGGATGGCTACACCTTC. The encoded protein is CASSSLGGVDGYTF.

The chain links TRBV19 to TRBJ1-1, with 9 bases fitting TRBD1. Losses at the gene ends were 7 bases for V and 4 bases for J; bases not matched to a gene: 4. Germline V lookup: CDR1 LNHDA, CDR2 SQIVND (reference sequence). The CDR3 contains 13 residues. Here the CDR3 DNA reads TGTGCCAGTACCGTGACAGGGGGCACTGAAGCTTTCTTT. This translates into CASTVTGGTEAFF. The variable domain in full, completed from reference TRBV19 and TRBJ1-1, reads DGGITQSPKYLFRKEGQNVTLSCEQNLNHDAMYWYRQDPGQGLRLIYYSQIVNDFQKGDIAEGYSVSREKKESFPLTVTSAQKNPTAFYLCASTVTGGTEAFFGQGTRLTVV.

The chain employs TRBV2 and TRBJ1-6; weak D call: TRBD1 (5 bases). The CDR3 is 14 residues long. CDR1 is SNHLY, CDR2 FYNNEI, per germline. Trimming cost V 4 bases and J 8 bases, with 12 bases left between them. CDR3 sequence (DNA): TGTGCCAGCAGTGGACAGACAGCCGATTCACCCCTCCACTTT. Translation gives CASSGQTADSPLHF.

CDR3 region: CASRPDRAGSPLHF. For the CDR3, the DNA is TGTGCCAGCAGACCCGACAGGGCCGGATCACCCCTCCACTTT. The V and J genes are TRBV7-8 and TRBJ1-6; the match to TRBD1 covers 7 bases. The CDR3 is 14 amino acids. V shed 6 bases, J shed 10 bases, and the junction held 9 bases outside the gene matches. Germline V gene sequence: CDR1 SGHVS, CDR2 FQNEAQ. The variable domain in full, with the rest retrieved from reference TRBV7-8 and TRBJ1-6, is GAGVSQSPRYKVAKRGQDVALRCDPISGHVSLFWYQQALGQGPEFLTYFQNEAQLDKSGLPSDRFFAERPEGSVSTLKIQRTQQEDSAVYLCASRPDRAGSPLHFGNGTRLTVT.

V usage is TRBV18 and J usage is TRBJ2-2; 8 positions agree with TRBD2. This CDR3 region has 16 residues. V was pared by 6 bases and J by 1 base, with 7 bases of the junction left unmatched. Per germline, CDR1 KGHSH and CDR2 LQKENI. Here the CDR3 reads CASSPIAGGNTGELFF. The CDR3 bases are TGTGCCAGCTCTCCCATCGCGGGGGGGAACACCGGGGAGCTGTTTTTT.

The chain recombines TRBV19 with TRBJ2-4; 11 nucleotides align to TRBD1. The germline CDR1 and CDR2 sequences are LNHDA and SQIVND (reference sequence). The CDR3 extends over 15 amino acids. V was pared by 8 bases and J by 8 bases, with 11 bases of the junction left unmatched. CDR3 amino acids: CASQPGQGVSDIQYF. CDR3 sequence (DNA): TGTGCCAGTCAGCCGGGACAGGGGGTTTCGGACATTCAGTACTTC.

This rearrangement joins TRBV28 to TRBJ2-5; 10 nucleotides line up with TRBD2. The V gene's germline CDR1 is MDHEN and CDR2 SYDVKM. CDR3 length equals 15 residues. Germline trimming cut 2 bases from V and 1 base from J; bases unmatched to any gene: 1. This CDR3 reads CASSLASGGQETQYF. The DNA of the CDR3 is TGTGCCAGCAGTTTAGCTAGCGGGGGCCAAGAGACCCAGTACTTC. Using reference TRBV28 and TRBJ2-5 for the parts outside the CDR3, the full variable domain is DVKVTQSSRYLVKRTGEKVFLECVQDMDHENMFWYRQDPGLGLRLIYFSYDVKMKEKGDIPEGYSVSREKKERFSLILESASTNQTSMYLCASSLASGGQETQYFGPGTRLLVL.

This chain connects TRBV5-1 to TRBJ2-2; 7 bases agree with TRBD2. The CDR3 is 14 amino acids. CDR1 is SGHRS, CDR2 YFSETQ, per germline. Trimming took 2 bases from V and 7 from J; bases not matched to a gene: 5. CDR3 protein: CASSFWEGSGELFF. The DNA of the CDR3 is TGCGCCAGCAGCTTCTGGGAGGGGAGCGGGGAGCTGTTTTTT.

This chain's CDR3 is CASNPTGTGDGYTF. For the CDR3, the DNA is TGTGCCAGCAACCCAACCGGGACAGGGGATGGCTACACCTTC. The genes are TRBV6-5 and TRBJ1-2, with 10 bases fitting TRBD1. Germline V gives CDR1 MNHEY, CDR2 SVGAGI. The CDR3 loop spans 14 amino acids. V shed 7 bases, J shed 6 bases, and the junction held 8 bases outside the gene matches.

This clone was seen just once. This chain uses TRBV3-1 (or the pseudogene TRBV3-2) with TRBJ1-4; tentatively, D is TRBD1 (6 bases). V shed 4 bases and J shed 13 bases, with 13 bases lying between them. Per germline, CDR1 LGHDT and CDR2 YNNKEL (reference sequence). CDR3 length: 12 residues. CDR3 nucleotide sequence: TGTGCCAGCAGCCCCGGGACATTAGGACTGTTTTTT. Amino acid sequence: CASSPGTLGLFF.

This chain uses TRBV18 with TRBJ2-5; D possibly corresponds to TRBD2 (5 bases). CDR3 length: 13 residues. CDR1 is KGHSH, CDR2 LQKENI, per germline. Trimming took off 4 bases at V and 4 bases at J, with 10 bases between the two ends. CDR3 DNA sequence: TGTGCCAGCTCACTTGGACGGGGAGAGACCCAGTACTTC. It is translated as CASSLGRGETQYF.

The chain recombines TRBV9 with TRBJ1-1, with 11 bases identical to TRBD1. The CDR3 loop spans 16 amino acids. CDR1 and CDR2 (germline): SGDLS, YYNGEE. Trimming removed 4 bases from V and 5 bases from J; junction bases left unmatched: 10. The CDR3 sequence: CASSNRGQGARTEAFF. The DNA of the CDR3 is TGTGCCAGCAGCAACCGTGGACAGGGGGCAAGGACTGAAGCTTTCTTT. The entire variable domain, with the rest obtained from reference TRBV9 and TRBJ1-1, is as follows: DSGVTQTPKHLITATGQRVTLRCSPRSGDLSVYWYQQSLDQGLQFLIQYYNGEERAKGNILERFSAQQFPDLHSELNLSSLELGDSALYFCASSNRGQGARTEAFFGQGTRLTVV.

J is TRBJ1-1 and V is TRBV18; a possible D gene is TRBD1 (6 bases). V gave up 1 base and J gave up 5 bases, with 11 bases separating them. Per the germline V gene, CDR1 is KGHSH and CDR2 is LQKENI. The CDR3 loop spans 14 amino acids. The CDR3 protein is CASSPQGERTEAFF. The CDR3 DNA is TGTGCCAGCTCACCACAGGGGGAGCGGACTGAAGCTTTCTTT.

The table lists this clone with a few counts. The chain couples TRBV7-9 to TRBJ1-3; unclear D gene. The ends were cut back, 5 bases at V and 2 bases at J, with 7 bases in the middle. Germline CDR1 is SEHNR and CDR2 is FQNEAQ (reference sequence). The CDR3 consists of 13 residues. The CDR3 region has the DNA TGTGCCAGCAGCCTCCCAGCTGGAAACACCATATATTTT. Its translation: CASSLPAGNTIYF.

This chain links TRBV24-1 with TRBJ2-7; perhaps TRBD1 as D (6 bases). Germline V lookup: CDR1 KGHDR, CDR2 SFDVKD. The CDR3 runs to 13 residues. Trimming cost V 4 bases and J 10 bases, with 16 bases left between them. CDR3 DNA: TGTGCCACCAGTGACCCCTCGGACAGTCACCAGTACTTC. It specifies CATSDPSDSHQYF.

This rearrangement joins TRBV7-2 to TRBJ1-2; the match to TRBD1 covers 8 bases. This CDR3 is built from 13 residues. Germline-derived CDR1 and CDR2 are SGHTA and FQGNSA. V dropped 5 bases and J dropped 6; count of bases not matched to a gene: 5. The CDR3 protein is CASSPYRGNGYTF. The CDR3 DNA reads as TGTGCCAGCAGCCCGTACAGGGGGAATGGCTACACCTTC.

The chain links TRBV5-1 to TRBJ1-1; no definite D call. This CDR3 is built from 13 residues. The germline V and J ends were trimmed by 1 base and 1 base, with 5 bases remaining between them. In germline, CDR1 is SGHRS, CDR2 YFSETQ. CDR3 sequence (DNA): TGCGCCAGCAGCTTGTCAGAGAACACTGAAGCTTTCTTT. Its translation: CASSLSENTEAFF.

This clone appeared a single time. This chain joins TRBV7-3 and TRBJ2-7, with D perhaps TRBD2 (5 bases). Germline-derived CDR1 and CDR2 are SGHTA and FQGTGA. V lost 1 base to trimming and J lost 5 bases, with 12 bases between them. The CDR3 is made up of 14 amino acids. The CDR3 nucleotides are TGTGCCAGCAGCTTAAGAGGGCGGCAGGACGAGCAGTACTTC. Encoded protein: CASSLRGRQDEQYF.

The chain couples TRBV19 to TRBJ1-5; possibly TRBD1 for D (6 bases). CDR3 size: 16 residues. V was trimmed by 3 bases and J by 3 bases, leaving 15 bases between them. CDR1 LNHDA and CDR2 SQIVND come from the germline V gene (reference sequence). In nucleotides, the CDR3 is TGTGCCAGTAGTATTCTCGGCAGGGGTAACAATCAGCCCCAGCATTTT. Amino acid sequence: CASSILGRGNNQPQHF.

The chain carries TRBV6-5 and TRBJ1-5, with 7 bases aligning to TRBD1. Germline loops: CDR1 MNHEY, CDR2 SVGAGI. CDR3 size: 14 residues. Losses at the gene ends were 6 bases for V and 4 bases for J; bases not matched to a gene: 6. The CDR3: CASSTTGVNQPQHF. DNA for the CDR3: TGTGCCAGCAGCACCACAGGGGTGAATCAGCCCCAGCATTTT.

This clone has just a few counts. The chain has TRBV9 and TRBJ1-2; D gene ambiguous. Germline assignment: CDR1 SGDLS and CDR2 YYNGEE. CDR3 length: 13 amino acids. V dropped 4 bases and J dropped 7 bases, with 14 bases sitting between them. The CDR3 bases are TGTGCCAGCAGCCAGAACACGTATGGTGGCTACACCTTC. Protein: CASSQNTYGGYTF. The variable domain in full, completed from reference TRBV9 and TRBJ1-2, reads DSGVTQTPKHLITATGQRVTLRCSPRSGDLSVYWYQQSLDQGLQFLIQYYNGEERAKGNILERFSAQQFPDLHSELNLSSLELGDSALYFCASSQNTYGGYTFGSGTRLTVV.